This T cell receptor (beta chain) was identified during a study of T cell repertoires in aging, cancer and after chemotherapy. Study overall: The full dataset contained approximately 9.6 million TCR reads. General study findings and limits: In each cancer cohort, median generation probability increased across chemotherapy, suggesting thymic output rebounded.

Note on this clonotype: Its specificity is unknown.

TCR beta rearrangements were amplified from peripheral blood genomic DNA. TRB rearrangements spanning V, D and J were amplified using mixed TRB-A/B primers. A single record per CDR3 protein comes from TCRdb applying MiXCR to the multiplex PCR reads. Here the sample spans about 1,600 distinct CDR3 sequences, about 23% being singletons. Germline CDR1 and CDR2: WSHSY and SAAADI. The CDR3 runs 13 residues. The V gene lost 6 bases and the J gene lost 0 bases, with 6 bases spanning the gap. The chain uses TRBV10-2 and TRBJ1-3; D remains ambiguous. Sequenced sample: blood. The TCR was taken from a human donor with a solid tumor. The CDR3 nucleotides read TGCGCCAGCAGCAGAAACTCTGGAAACACCATATATTTT. Residues: CASSRNSGNTIYF.